This T cell receptor beta chain came from a study of identical twins. Overall study findings and caveats: Beta clonotypes that were abundant in cord blood contained fewer insertions, a pattern absent from memory repertoires.

TCRdb re-called the 5' RACE reads through MiXCR, storing one row per CDR3 protein. Found here are 450,000 or so distinct CDR3 sequences, more than 13% of them singletons; the top ten hold about 0.52%. The length of the CDR3 is 16 residues. The V segment lost 5 bases and the J segment 7 bases; nucleotides outside the gene matches: 12. Germline CDR1 reads DFQATT; CDR2 reads SNEGSKA (reference sequence). This clonotype was seen ten or more times. The antigen is unknown. This sample was shared with a second study, whose subject was yellow fever vaccine responses in identical twins.

The chain recombines TRBV20-1 with TRBJ2-1; 12 bases are shared with TRBD2. The sample was CD4+ T cells sorted from blood. The sequence was collected from a woman aged 18 to 35 in good health. CDR3 protein: CSALLSTSGRRNEQFF. Written as DNA, the CDR3 is TGCAGTGCTCTCCTCTCAACTAGCGGGAGGAGGAATGAGCAGTTCTTC.